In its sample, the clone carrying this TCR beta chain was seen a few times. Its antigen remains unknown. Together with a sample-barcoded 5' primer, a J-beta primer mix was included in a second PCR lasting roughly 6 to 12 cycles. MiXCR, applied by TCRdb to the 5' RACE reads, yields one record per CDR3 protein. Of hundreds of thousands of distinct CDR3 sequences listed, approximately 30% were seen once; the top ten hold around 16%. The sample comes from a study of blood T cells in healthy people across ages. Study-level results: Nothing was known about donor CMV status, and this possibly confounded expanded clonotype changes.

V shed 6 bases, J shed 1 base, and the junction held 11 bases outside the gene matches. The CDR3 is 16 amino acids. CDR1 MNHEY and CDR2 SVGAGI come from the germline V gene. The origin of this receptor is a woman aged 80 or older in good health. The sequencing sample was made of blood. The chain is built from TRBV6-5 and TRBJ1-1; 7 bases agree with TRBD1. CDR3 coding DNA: TGTGCCAGCAGACGGGACAGCGAAAGGACGAACACTGAAGCTTTCTTT. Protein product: CASRRDSERTNTEAFF.